This entry lists 5 T cell receptor beta chains sequenced from one sample in a study of blood T cell repertoires in COVID-19. Generated by immunoSEQ multiplex PCR, the TCRdb table keeps only in-frame clones and is missing some. The sample consists of 300,000 to 400,000 clones, 90% of them appearing once. Sequenced: PBMCs or T cells enriched from blood (not recorded which). All receptors come from a young woman who had been exposed to COVID-19.

The chain recombines TRBV5-1 with TRBJ1-6; the D is unclear. The germline V gene has CDR1 SGHRS and CDR2 YFSETQ. This CDR3 is 19 amino acids long. Trimming took off 0 bases at V and 4 bases at J, with 20 bases between the two ends. The CDR3 bases are TGCGCCAGCAGCTTGGTGCCCCCTAACAGATATACTTATAATTCACCCCTCCACTTT. It translates to CASSLVPPNRYTYNSPLHF. Combining the CDR3 with reference TRBV5-1 and TRBJ1-6 gives the whole variable domain KAGVTQTPRYLIKTRGQQVTLSCSPISGHRSVSWYQQTPGQGLQFLFEYFSETQRNKGNFPGRFSGRQFSNSRSEMNVSTLELGDSALYLCASSLVPPNRYTYNSPLHFGNGTRLTVT.

The chain links TRBV6-5 to TRBJ1-6, with D tentatively TRBD1 (6 bases). The CDR3 covers 13 residues. Per germline, CDR1 MNHEY and CDR2 SVGAGI. V was clipped by 6 bases and J by 4 bases, with 7 bases between them. The CDR3 nucleotides are TGTGCCAGCAGGGACAGTTATAATTCACCCCTCCACTTT. It codes for CASRDSYNSPLHF.

The J gene is TRBJ2-2, the V gene TRBV30; D perhaps matches TRBD1 (7 bases). This CDR3 is built from 18 residues. CDR1 is GTSNPN, CDR2 SVGIG, per germline (reference sequence). V was cut by 2 bases and J by 0 bases, with 19 bases left in between. In DNA form, the CDR3 reads TGTGCCTGGAGTCGAGGGGGCCTTGGCGGGGCGAACACCGGGGAGCTGTTTTTT. It yields the protein CAWSRGGLGGANTGELFF.

The chain couples TRBV14 to TRBJ1-1; D not certain. V was cut by 3 bases and J by 1 base, with 9 bases left in between. Germline-derived CDR1 and CDR2 are SGHDN and FVKESK. The CDR3 covers 14 residues. The CDR3 region is CASSQRRRNTEAFF. The DNA of the CDR3 is TGTGCCAGCAGCCAGCGACGGAGGAACACTGAAGCTTTCTTT.

This clone was recorded once. The chain has TRBV7-2 and TRBJ2-2; D is possibly TRBD2 (5 bases). Looked up from germline, CDR1 is SGHTA and CDR2 is FQGNSA. The CDR3 is 13 residues long. V lost 6 bases and J 5 bases, leaving 10 bases between the germline ends. This chain's CDR3 is CASSTRETGELFF. CDR3 nucleotides: TGTGCCAGCAGTACAAGGGAGACCGGGGAGCTGTTTTTT. The whole variable domain, remainder taken from reference TRBV7-2 and TRBJ2-2, is GAGVSQSPSNKVTEKGKDVELRCDPISGHTALYWYRQSLGQGLEFLIYFQGNSAPDKSGLPSDRFSAERTGGSVSTLTIQRTQQEDSAVYLCASSTRETGELFFGEGSRLTVL.